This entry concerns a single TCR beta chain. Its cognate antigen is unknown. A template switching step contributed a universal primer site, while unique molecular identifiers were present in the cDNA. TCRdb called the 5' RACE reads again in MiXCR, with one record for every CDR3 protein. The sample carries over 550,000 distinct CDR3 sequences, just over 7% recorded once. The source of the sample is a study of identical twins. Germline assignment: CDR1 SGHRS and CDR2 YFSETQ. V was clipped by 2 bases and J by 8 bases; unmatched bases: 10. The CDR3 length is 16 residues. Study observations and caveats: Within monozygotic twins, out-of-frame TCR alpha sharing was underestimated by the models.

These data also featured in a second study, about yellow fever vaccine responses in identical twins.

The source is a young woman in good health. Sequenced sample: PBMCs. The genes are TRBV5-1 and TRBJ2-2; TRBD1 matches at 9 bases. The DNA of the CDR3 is TGCGCCAGCAGCTTCGCCGGGACAGGGACACGTGGGGAGCTGTTTTTT. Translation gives CASSFAGTGTRGELFF.